The rows below give T cell receptor beta chains drawn from one sample of a study of neurological immune-mediated disorders. A single record per CDR3 protein comes from TCRdb applying MiXCR to the 5' RACE reads. In the table there are roughly 50,000 distinct CDR3 sequences, more than 20% of which are singletons. Sequenced: PBMCs. These receptors were obtained from a woman in her 70s in good health. Both conserved end residues are part of each CDR3. D genes are given only for firm matches. Not every row has a clone size; where given, it reads once, few, many or a size class.

V	J	D	size	DNA	CDR3
TRBV20-1	TRBJ2-5	-	many	TGCAGTGCCCCGCCAAGAAGGAGGGGGCATGAGACCCAGTACTTC	CSAPPRRRGHETQYF
TRBV10-3	TRBJ2-1	-	-	TGTGCCATCAGAGACCCTTTGATCTCCTACAATGAGCAGTTCTTC	CAIRDPLISYNEQFF
TRBV25-1	TRBJ1-4	-	many	TGTGCCAGCAGTGAGGAGTCAACTAATGAAAAACTGTTTTTT	CASSEESTNEKLFF
TRBV4-1	TRBJ2-7	-	few	TGCGCCAGCAGCCAATTTGTGTTACCTTCCTACGAGCAGTACTTC	CASSQFVLPSYEQYF
TRBV29-1	TRBJ1-2	TRBD1	many	TGCAGCGTTGATCAGGGGGCCCACTATGGCTACACCTTC	CSVDQGAHYGYTF
TRBV5-1	TRBJ1-1	-	many	TGCGCCAGCAGCTTTGAAGGAGGCCCGGGAGCTTTCTTT	CASSFEGGPGAFF
TRBV5-1	TRBJ2-2	-	many	TGCGCCAGCAGCTTGCATTCCGGATCCGCGAACACCGGGGAGCTGTTTTTT	CASSLHSGSANTGELFF
TRBV7-9	TRBJ1-2	TRBD1	many	TGTGCCAGCAGCCGATCGGACAGGGGCTACACCTTC	CASSRSDRGYTF
TRBV9	TRBJ2-2	TRBD1	many	TGTGCCAGCAGCACCGAGACAGGGGGCGCCTCCGGGGAGCTGTTTTTT	CASSTETGGASGELFF
TRBV7-9	TRBJ2-6	-	many	TGTGCCAGCAGCTTGGGGAACGGGGCCAACGTCCTGACTTTC	CASSLGNGANVLTF
TRBV5-6	TRBJ2-2	-	many	TGTGCCAGCAGGGCGGGATACACCGGGGAGCTGTTTTTT	CASRAGYTGELFF
TRBV9	TRBJ2-2	-	few	TGTGCCAGCAGCGCGAAGGGATCCGGGACAATAAACACCGGGGAGCTGTTTTTT	CASSAKGSGTINTGELFF
TRBV20-1	TRBJ1-2	TRBD1	many	TGCAGTGCCGGACAGGAGAACTATGGCTACACCTTC	CSAGQENYGYTF
TRBV4-3	TRBJ2-1	TRBD2	many	TGCGCCAGCAGCCAAGGGGTAGCGGGCGCGAAAAGGGGAATTGGACTGGATGAGTTCTTC	CASSQGVAGAKRGIGLDEFF
TRBV5-1	TRBJ2-1	TRBD1	-	TGCGCCAGCAGCTTGCTGGGGTCAGGGGGATACAATGAGCAGTTCTTC	CASSLLGSGGYNEQFF
TRBV5-1	TRBJ1-2	-	-	TGCGCCAGCAGCTTGGGGTTGGTTTACTATGGCTACACCTTC	CASSLGLVYYGYTF
TRBV7-2	TRBJ2-3	-	-	TGTGCCAGCAGCTTAGGGACAGTCAGCACAGATACGCAGTATTTT	CASSLGTVSTDTQYF
TRBV7-2	TRBJ2-7	-	many	TGTGCCAGCAGTAACGCCTACGAGCAGTACTTC	CASSNAYEQYF
TRBV7-3	TRBJ2-1	TRBD2	many	TGTGCCAGCAGCTTAAATGCGGGAGTAGGAAATGAGCAGTTCTTC	CASSLNAGVGNEQFF
TRBV19	TRBJ1-2	-	-	TGTGCCAGTAGTATTGGAGTGGCGGACTATGGCTACACCTTC	CASSIGVADYGYTF
TRBV5-4	TRBJ2-3	-	-	TGTGCCAGCGGCTCCCAGGGGTTCGCAGATACGCAGTATTTT	CASGSQGFADTQYF
TRBV15	TRBJ2-7	-	-	TGTGCCACCACGCATGAGAGGGGGGCAGGCTACGAGCAGTACTTC	CATTHERGAGYEQYF
TRBV5-4	TRBJ1-6	-	many	TGTGCCAGCAGCTTGGGTGGGACGGATTCCTATTCACCCCTCCACTTT	CASSLGGTDSYSPLHF
TRBV7-9	TRBJ2-1	-	many	TGTGCCAGCAACCCCATATTCTCTGAGGACAATGAGCAGTTCTTC	CASNPIFSEDNEQFF
TRBV7-6	TRBJ2-3	TRBD2	many	TGTGCCAGCAGCTTAGGGAGCGGGAGAAGCACAGATACGCAGTATTTT	CASSLGSGRSTDTQYF
TRBV5-1	TRBJ1-1	-	many	TGCGCCAGCAGCTTGGGTCTTCTCCCAGGGTATAATGAAGCTTTCTTT	CASSLGLLPGYNEAFF
TRBV10-3	TRBJ2-1	-	-	TGTGCCATCAGTGATGCGGGGGCGCAAAATGAGCAGTTCTTC	CAISDAGAQNEQFF
TRBV2	TRBJ2-3	TRBD1	many	TGTGCCAGCACTGAGACAGGGAAGACAGATACGCAGTATTTT	CASTETGKTDTQYF
TRBV7-2	TRBJ1-5	TRBD1	-	TGTGCCAGCAGCTTAGAGGGAACCGACAGGGTGGCTAGTCGTTATAGCAATCAGCCCCAGCATTTT	CASSLEGTDRVASRYSNQPQHF
TRBV7-2	TRBJ2-7	-	few	TGTGCCAGCAGCTTAGTTGCGGTCGCCTACGAGCAGTACTTC	CASSLVAVAYEQYF
TRBV5-1	TRBJ1-1	-	many	TGCGCCAGCAGCCCCACTGGGCAGGGGCACACTGAAGCTTTCTTT	CASSPTGQGHTEAFF
TRBV7-3	TRBJ2-1	-	many	TGTGCCAGCAGCTTAACCCCCTACAATGAGCAGTTCTTC	CASSLTPYNEQFF
TRBV4-2	TRBJ2-7	-	-	TGTGCCAGCAGCCAAGACAGGGGGGGGTCCTACGAGCAGTACTTC	CASSQDRGGSYEQYF
TRBV7-2	TRBJ2-5	TRBD2	many	TGTGCCAGCAGCTTAGCGAGACTAGCGGGGGGGGTGGCCCAGTACTTC	CASSLARLAGGVAQYF